This TCR beta chain emerged from a study of OX40 agonist ivuxolimab in advanced cancers. As for the study in general: Ivuxolimab is a fully human IgG2 antibody that activates OX40 (CD134). Of the patients, three showed partial responses, one with hepatocellular carcinoma and two with cutaneous melanoma. General study points: Expanded clones belonging to CD8+ T cells outnumbered, on average, those of CD4+. Dosing at 0.1 to 3.0 mg/kg was accompanied by clonal expansion of CD4+ and CD8+ blood T cells by week 6.

Worth noting for this clone: As yet, its antigen is unknown.

Only in-frame clones appear in the TCRdb table, and some are missing; sequencing was by immunoSEQ multiplex PCR. The data contain approximately 61,000 clones, around nine tenths of them singletons. The sample here was CD4+ or CD8+ T cells sorted from blood, taken in a trial of the OX40 agonist ivuxolimab. The clonotype originates from an adult with an advanced solid tumor such as melanoma, head and neck, liver or kidney cancer.

CDR3 bases: TGTGCCAGCAGTTCCTTGGACGGCCTCAATCAGCCCCAGCATTTT. Its translation: CASSSLDGLNQPQHF. The gene calls are TRBV28 and TRBJ1-5, with unresolved D. V dropped 4 bases and J dropped 3 bases, with 13 bases sitting between them. This CDR3 has 15 amino acids. Germline lookup yields CDR1 MDHEN and CDR2 SYDVKM. Together with reference TRBV28 and TRBJ1-5, the CDR3 gives the full variable domain: DVKVTQSSRYLVKRTGEKVFLECVQDMDHENMFWYRQDPGLGLRLIYFSYDVKMKEKGDIPEGYSVSREKKERFSLILESASTNQTSMYLCASSSLDGLNQPQHFGDGTRLSIL.